Listed below are T cell receptor beta chains from one sample, sequenced in a study of shared clonotypes between healthy human individuals. Profiled with immunoSEQ multiplex PCR; TCRdb holds only in-frame clones, not every one. The sample holds some 2,400,000 clones, approximately 95% seen once. The specimen was naive CD4+ T cells sorted from blood. The receptors come from a man in his late teens or twenties in good health. CDR3s include the opening cysteine and the closing phenylalanine or tryptophan. D genes are given only for firm matches.

v_call,d_call,cdr3_aa
TRBV9,NA,CASSVGYEQFF
TRBV5-1,TRBD2,CASSGSTGGYEQYF
TRBV11-2,NA,CASSLWGREETQYF
TRBV10-3,NA,CAISAWRTMNTEAFF
TRBV5-1,NA,CASSQSPGQNTEAFF
TRBV18,TRBD2,CASSRTSGSVYEQFF
TRBV5-6,TRBD2,CASKGEGLGGSYEQFF
TRBV7-2,NA,CASSKGRLNTGELFF
TRBV28,TRBD1,CASTMEGQGSYEQYF
TRBV7-9,NA,CASSFVLADTDTQYF
TRBV19,NA,CASIGVGEAKNIQYF
TRBV18,TRBD1,CASSPGQGRNQPQHF
TRBV5-1,NA,CASSLLTGRETQYF
TRBV30,NA,CAWSSDRLRSLAFF
TRBV2,NA,CASSDRGFRETQYF
TRBV10-2,TRBD1,CASSARDRSSYEQYF
TRBV2,TRBD2,CASSLGRGALYEQYF
TRBV30,NA,CAWGQGTGNTIYF
TRBV5-1,NA,CASSLAWGVAYEQYF
TRBV6-6,TRBD1,CASSQSTGLGSPLHF
TRBV30,NA,CAWSGLGGGGYTF
TRBV11-2,TRBD2,CASSLDSTVTSGRYETQYF
TRBV6-6,NA,CASSYSGLNSPLHF
TRBV7-9,NA,CASSPQGPTEAFF
TRBV30,TRBD1,CAWEAGDRGSYEQYF
TRBV19,NA,CASSIGRGRQTQYF
TRBV18,NA,CASSPPGPPYEQYF
TRBV15,NA,CATSRGFAATNEKLFF
TRBV6-5,NA,CASSYSRNTEAFF
TRBV30,TRBD2,CAWTQKRETLETQYF
TRBV18,NA,CASSPISAGSPYEQYF
TRBV30,TRBD1,CAWRDRELANTGELFF
TRBV5-3,TRBD1,CARSSRDRSYEQYF
TRBV10-3,NA,CASTRDTDTQYF
TRBV5-6,TRBD2,CASSSRLAGGQTQYF
TRBV28,TRBD1,CASSMRQGISYEQYF
TRBV2,NA,CASSPDFNQPQHF
TRBV30,NA,CAWSGQATLNGYTF
TRBV4-3,NA,CASRMAVNSPLHF
TRBV7-2,NA,CASSLYQETQYF
TRBV19,TRBD1,CASSPGQGVIDTQYF
TRBV6-5,NA,CASGREANSPLHF
TRBV29-1,NA,CSVAPQGQETQYF
TRBV10-3,TRBD1,CAISESQGAVDTQYF
TRBV5-1,TRBD2,CASSLGSGGGPQETQYF
TRBV6-1,NA,CASSEFPGVNSPLHF
TRBV19,NA,CASSIQRSGNTIYF
TRBV18,TRBD1,CASSRPIGTVSTDTQYF
TRBV4-1,TRBD1,CASSQTGTDDYEQYF
TRBV5-4,TRBD1,CASSFGRDRLTGELFF
TRBV7-2,NA,CASSFGSETQYF
TRBV6-6,TRBD1,CASSYSQGSYEQYF
TRBV5-1,NA,CASSLTRGLEQYF